This T cell receptor beta chain was obtained from a study of control samples from healthy donors and cancer patients. CDR3 length equals 15 residues. Trimming at V came to 4 bases and at J to 4 bases, leaving 8 bases not matched to a gene. CDR1 WNHNN and CDR2 SYGVQD come from the germline V gene (reference sequence). Only in-frame clones appear in the TCRdb table, and some are missing; sequencing was by immunoSEQ multiplex PCR. The sample carries around 140,000 clones, around nine tenths recorded once. This clonotype was sampled from a man over 45 with head and neck cancer. The source material was PBMCs. The V and J genes are TRBV10-1 and TRBJ2-7; 9 bases are a match to TRBD1. The CDR3 sequence is CASSVWDRASYEQYF. The CDR3, as DNA: TGCGCCAGCAGTGTTTGGGACAGGGCTTCATACGAGCAGTACTTC.